Listed below are T cell receptor beta chains from one sample, sequenced in a study of cytomegalovirus exposure and HLA in healthy donors. Generated by immunoSEQ multiplex PCR, the TCRdb table keeps only in-frame clones and is missing some. The sample has approximately 170,000 clones, around 63% seen once. The sample taken for sequencing was PBMCs. These receptors were taken from a woman between 18 and 29 years old in good health and CMV-seropositive. Both conserved end residues are part of each CDR3. A D gene is named only where the DNA matches it firmly. Rows give clone size only sometimes, using once, few, many, or a class for an expanded clone.

CDR3 length	clone size	V gene	J gene	D gene	CDR3 DNA	CDR3 protein
13	few	TRBV2	TRBJ1-4	-	TGTGCCAGCACGGCGGGGGGAGGGTCCAGGCTGTTTTTT	CASTAGGGSRLFF
14	-	TRBV28	TRBJ1-5	-	TGTGCCAGCAGTTTATTGGGGGGTGTTTGGCCCCAGCATTTT	CASSLLGGVWPQHF
15	-	TRBV28	TRBJ1-1	TRBD1	TGTGCCAGCAGTTTAGGGACAGGGAGATTAAGTACGGCTTTCTTT	CASSLGTGRLSTAFF
14	few	TRBV7-2	TRBJ1-1	-	TGTGCCAGCAGCCCCCCTATTCGGAACACTGAAGCTTTCTTT	CASSPPIRNTEAFF
13	-	TRBV27	TRBJ1-5	-	TGTGCCAGTTCCGCGGACTCCAATCAGCCCCAGCATTTT	CASSADSNQPQHF
17	-	TRBV7-9	TRBJ2-2	TRBD1	TGTGCCAGCAGCTACCCGGGACAGGGAGGAGGCACCGGGGAGCTGTTTTTT	CASSYPGQGGGTGELFF
18	-	TRBV28	TRBJ2-7	-	TGTGCCAGCAGTGCCCTTCTAATGACCCACAAGAGACTCGACGAGCAGTACTTC	CASSALLMTHKRLDEQYF
16	-	TRBV7-6	TRBJ2-2	-	TGTGCCAGCAGCCCCGAAGAAGCGGGGACAACCGGGGAGCTGTTTTTT	CASSPEEAGTTGELFF
15	few	TRBV19	TRBJ1-5	TRBD1	TGTGCCAGTAGTATGGGACAGGGTAGCAATCAGCCCCAGCATTTT	CASSMGQGSNQPQHF
12	-	TRBV11-2	TRBJ1-1	-	TGTGCCAGCAGCGTCTCGGACACTGAAGCTTTCTTT	CASSVSDTEAFF
16	-	TRBV6-6	TRBJ1-1	TRBD1	TGTGCCAGCAGTTACCCAAAGACAGGGGGGAACACTGAAGCTTTCTTT	CASSYPKTGGNTEAFF
14	-	TRBV19	TRBJ1-2	TRBD1	TGTGCCAGTAGTACACAGGGGGTTACGAGTGGCTACACCTTC	CASSTQGVTSGYTF
18	-	TRBV4-2	TRBJ2-5	TRBD2	TGTGCCAGCAGCCAATCGTTTCTACCTAGCGGGGGGGTAAAGGAGCAGTACTTC	CASSQSFLPSGGVKEQYF
14	few	TRBV5-6	TRBJ2-7	-	TGTGCCAGCAGCTTGGTGGCAGGGACCTACGAGCAGTACTTC	CASSLVAGTYEQYF
14	-	TRBV7-2	TRBJ1-3	-	TGTGCCAGCAGCCCGGGGAACTCTGGAAACACCATATATTTT	CASSPGNSGNTIYF
16	-	TRBV25-1	TRBJ1-1	-	TGTGCCAGCAGTGAATTAGAGTTCGGGTTCTACACTGAAGCTTTCTTT	CASSELEFGFYTEAFF
17	-	TRBV4-1	TRBJ2-3	TRBD2	TGCGCCAGCAGCCAAGGGGGGGGAATAGCGGGAGCAGATACGCAGTATTTT	CASSQGGGIAGADTQYF
15	-	TRBV28	TRBJ2-7	TRBD1	TGTGCCAGCAGTTCCCCGACAGGGAGTGGCTACGAGCAGTACTTC	CASSSPTGSGYEQYF
13	-	TRBV27	TRBJ2-1	-	TGTGCCAGCAGGTCGGGAATCTACAATGAGCAGTTCTTC	CASRSGIYNEQFF
14	-	TRBV10-2	TRBJ2-7	TRBD2	TGCGCCAGCAGTGAGAGCGGGAGTTCTAGCGAGCAGTACTTC	CASSESGSSSEQYF
15	-	TRBV4-1	TRBJ2-1	-	TGCGCCAGCAGCTCCCACTCCGGTTTTAACAATGAGCAGTTCTTC	CASSSHSGFNNEQFF
14	few	TRBV2	TRBJ2-1	-	TGTGCCAGCAGTGAAGGGAGCTCCTACAATGAGCAGTTCTTC	CASSEGSSYNEQFF
16	-	TRBV5-1	TRBJ2-7	TRBD1	TGCGCCAGCCATTTCCGGACAGGATCAGACTACTACGAGCAGTACTTC	CASHFRTGSDYYEQYF
14	-	TRBV21-1	TRBJ2-7	-	TGTGCCAGCAGCTCTCCCGGGACAGCCTACGAGCAGTACTTC	CASSSPGTAYEQYF
13	few	TRBV16	TRBJ1-1	-	TGTGCCAGCAGTCTTGACAGGAACACTGAAGCTTTCTTT	CASSLDRNTEAFF
14	-	TRBV5-1	TRBJ1-2	-	TGCGCCAGCAGCCCGGGACTCGATAACTATGGCTACACCTTC	CASSPGLDNYGYTF
15	-	TRBV7-2	TRBJ1-1	-	TGTGCCAGCCGGTGGGGAGGGACATCGAACACTGAAGCTTTCTTT	CASRWGGTSNTEAFF
17	-	TRBV18	TRBJ1-6	-	TGTGCCAGCTCCCATTCCCCGGCCTCAAGCGCGAATTCACCCCTCCACTTT	CASSHSPASSANSPLHF
16	-	TRBV18	TRBJ1-3	-	TGTGCCAGCTCACTAAGCAGGGAACGCTCTGGAAACACCATATATTTT	CASSLSRERSGNTIYF
14	few	TRBV27	TRBJ1-4	-	TGTGCCAGCAGTTTTGTGGCCGGAGGGGAAAAACTGTTTTTT	CASSFVAGGEKLFF
13	-	TRBV5-6	TRBJ1-2	-	TGTGCCAGCAGCTTAAGAGAGGACTATGGCTACACCTTC	CASSLREDYGYTF
17	-	TRBV14	TRBJ2-7	-	TGTGCCAGCAGCCAAGAACCGTTGCGGGTTCACTCCTACGAGCAGTACTTC	CASSQEPLRVHSYEQYF
15	-	TRBV5-8	TRBJ2-1	TRBD2	TGTGCCAGCAGCTTGGAACTAGCGGGGAGGAATGAGCAGTTCTTC	CASSLELAGRNEQFF
14	-	TRBV7-9	TRBJ1-5	-	TGTGCCAGCAGCTTACCGGGAAGGGCTGGGCCCCAGCATTTT	CASSLPGRAGPQHF
13	-	TRBV27	TRBJ2-3	-	TGTGCCAGCAGTTATTTCTCCACAGATACGCAGTATTTT	CASSYFSTDTQYF